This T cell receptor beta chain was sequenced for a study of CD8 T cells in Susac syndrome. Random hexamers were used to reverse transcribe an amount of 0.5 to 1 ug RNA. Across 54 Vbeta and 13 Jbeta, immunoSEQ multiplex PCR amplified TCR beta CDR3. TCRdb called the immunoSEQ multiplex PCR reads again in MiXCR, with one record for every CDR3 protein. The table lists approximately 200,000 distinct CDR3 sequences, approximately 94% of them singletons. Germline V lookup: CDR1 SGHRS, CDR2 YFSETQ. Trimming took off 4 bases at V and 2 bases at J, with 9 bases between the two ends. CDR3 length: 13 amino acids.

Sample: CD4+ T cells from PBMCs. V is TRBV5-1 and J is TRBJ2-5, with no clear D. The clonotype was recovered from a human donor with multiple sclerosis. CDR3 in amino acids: CASSRPGQETQYF. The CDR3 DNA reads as TGCGCCAGCAGCCGGCCGGGTCAAGAGACCCAGTACTTC.